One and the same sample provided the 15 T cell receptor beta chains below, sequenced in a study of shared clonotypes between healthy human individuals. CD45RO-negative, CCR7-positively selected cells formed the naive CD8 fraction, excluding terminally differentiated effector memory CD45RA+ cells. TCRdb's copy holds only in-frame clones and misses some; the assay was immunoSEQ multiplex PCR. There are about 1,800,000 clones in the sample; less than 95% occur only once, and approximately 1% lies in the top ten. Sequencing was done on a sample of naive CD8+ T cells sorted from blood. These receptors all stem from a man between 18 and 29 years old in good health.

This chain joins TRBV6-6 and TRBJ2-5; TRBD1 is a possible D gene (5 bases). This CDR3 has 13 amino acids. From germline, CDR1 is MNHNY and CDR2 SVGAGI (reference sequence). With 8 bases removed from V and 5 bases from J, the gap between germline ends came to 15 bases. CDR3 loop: CASGAELFETQYF. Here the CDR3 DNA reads TGTGCCAGCGGGGCCGAATTGTTTGAGACCCAGTACTTC.

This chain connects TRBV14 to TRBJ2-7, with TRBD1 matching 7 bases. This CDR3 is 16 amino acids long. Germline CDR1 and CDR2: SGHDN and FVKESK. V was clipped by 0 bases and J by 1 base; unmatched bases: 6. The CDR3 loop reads CASSQDGDRRSYEQYF. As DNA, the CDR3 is TGTGCCAGCAGCCAAGATGGGGACAGACGATCCTACGAGCAGTACTTC.

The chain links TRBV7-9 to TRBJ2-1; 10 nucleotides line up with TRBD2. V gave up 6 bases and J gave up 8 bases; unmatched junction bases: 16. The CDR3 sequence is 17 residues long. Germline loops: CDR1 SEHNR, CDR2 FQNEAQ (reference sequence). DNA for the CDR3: TGTGCCAGCAGGTCCGTGGCTAGCGGGAGTATCGGGGATGAGCAGTTCTTC. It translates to CASRSVASGSIGDEQFF.

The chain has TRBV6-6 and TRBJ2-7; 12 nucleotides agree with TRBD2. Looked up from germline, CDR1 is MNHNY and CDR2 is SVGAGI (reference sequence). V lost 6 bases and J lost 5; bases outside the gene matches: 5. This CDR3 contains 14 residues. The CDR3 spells CASRRTSGIDEQYF. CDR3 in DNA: TGTGCCAGCAGACGGACTAGCGGGATTGACGAGCAGTACTTC.

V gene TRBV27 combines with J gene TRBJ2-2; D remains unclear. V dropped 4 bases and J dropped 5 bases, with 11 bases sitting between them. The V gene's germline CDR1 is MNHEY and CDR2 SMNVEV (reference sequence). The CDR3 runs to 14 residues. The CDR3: CASSYKGKTGELFF. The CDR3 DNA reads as TGTGCCAGCAGTTATAAGGGAAAGACCGGGGAGCTGTTTTTT.

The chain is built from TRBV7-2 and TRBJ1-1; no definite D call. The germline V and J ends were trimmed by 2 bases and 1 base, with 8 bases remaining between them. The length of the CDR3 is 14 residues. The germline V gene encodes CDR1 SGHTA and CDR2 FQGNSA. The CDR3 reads CASSLIQKNTEAFF. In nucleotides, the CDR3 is TGTGCCAGCAGCTTAATACAGAAGAACACTGAAGCTTTCTTT. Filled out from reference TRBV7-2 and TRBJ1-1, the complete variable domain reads GAGVSQSPSNKVTEKGKDVELRCDPISGHTALYWYRQSLGQGLEFLIYFQGNSAPDKSGLPSDRFSAERTGGSVSTLTIQRTQQEDSAVYLCASSLIQKNTEAFFGQGTRLTVV.

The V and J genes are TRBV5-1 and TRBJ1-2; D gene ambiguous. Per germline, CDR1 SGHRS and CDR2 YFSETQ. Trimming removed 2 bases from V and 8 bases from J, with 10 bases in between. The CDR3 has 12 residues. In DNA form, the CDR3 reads TGCGCCAGCAGCTTTATGGACGGGGGCTACACCTTC. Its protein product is CASSFMDGGYTF. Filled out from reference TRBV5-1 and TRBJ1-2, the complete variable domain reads KAGVTQTPRYLIKTRGQQVTLSCSPISGHRSVSWYQQTPGQGLQFLFEYFSETQRNKGNFPGRFSGRQFSNSRSEMNVSTLELGDSALYLCASSFMDGGYTFGSGTRLTVV.

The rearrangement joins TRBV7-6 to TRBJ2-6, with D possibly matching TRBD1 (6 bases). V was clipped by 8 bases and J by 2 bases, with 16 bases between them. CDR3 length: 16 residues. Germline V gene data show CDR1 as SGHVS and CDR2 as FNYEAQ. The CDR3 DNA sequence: TGTGCCAGCGGAAAACAGGGAGCTACTGGGGCCAACGTCCTGACTTTC. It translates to CASGKQGATGANVLTF.

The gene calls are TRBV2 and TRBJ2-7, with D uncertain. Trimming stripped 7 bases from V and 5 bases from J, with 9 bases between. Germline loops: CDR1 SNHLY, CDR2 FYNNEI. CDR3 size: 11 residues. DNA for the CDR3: TGTGCCAGCACTTGGACGGACGAGCAGTACTTC. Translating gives CASTWTDEQYF.

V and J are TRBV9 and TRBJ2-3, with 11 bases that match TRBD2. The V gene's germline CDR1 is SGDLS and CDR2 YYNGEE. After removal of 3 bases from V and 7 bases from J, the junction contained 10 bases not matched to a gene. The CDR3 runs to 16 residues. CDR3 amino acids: CASSEGLAGGGYTQYF. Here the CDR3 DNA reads TGTGCCAGCAGCGAAGGGCTAGCGGGAGGAGGATATACGCAGTATTTT.

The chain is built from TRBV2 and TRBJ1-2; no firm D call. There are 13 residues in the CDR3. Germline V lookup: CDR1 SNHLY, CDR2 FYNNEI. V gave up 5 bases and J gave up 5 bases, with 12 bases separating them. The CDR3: CASSKSEPYGYTF. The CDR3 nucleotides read TGTGCCAGCAGTAAATCGGAGCCGTATGGCTACACCTTC.

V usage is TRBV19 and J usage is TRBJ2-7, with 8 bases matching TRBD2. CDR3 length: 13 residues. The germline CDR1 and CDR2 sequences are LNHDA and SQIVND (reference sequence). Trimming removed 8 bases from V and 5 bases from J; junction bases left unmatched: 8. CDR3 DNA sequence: TGTGCCAGTTCCTTAGCGGGAAGAAACGAGCAGTACTTC. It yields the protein CASSLAGRNEQYF.

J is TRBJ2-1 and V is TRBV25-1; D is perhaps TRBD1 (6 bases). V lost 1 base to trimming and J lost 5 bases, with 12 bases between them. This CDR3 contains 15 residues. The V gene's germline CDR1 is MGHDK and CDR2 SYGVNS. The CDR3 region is CASSEFGAGDNEQFF. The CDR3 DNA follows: TGTGCCAGCAGTGAATTTGGCGCAGGGGACAATGAGCAGTTCTTC.

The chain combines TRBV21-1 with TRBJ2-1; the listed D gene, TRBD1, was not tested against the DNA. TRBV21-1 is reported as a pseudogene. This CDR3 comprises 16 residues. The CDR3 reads CASSRCWDRGRNEQFF. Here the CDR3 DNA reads TGTGCCAGCAGCAGGTGTTGGGACAGGGGACGGAATGAGCAGTTCTTC.

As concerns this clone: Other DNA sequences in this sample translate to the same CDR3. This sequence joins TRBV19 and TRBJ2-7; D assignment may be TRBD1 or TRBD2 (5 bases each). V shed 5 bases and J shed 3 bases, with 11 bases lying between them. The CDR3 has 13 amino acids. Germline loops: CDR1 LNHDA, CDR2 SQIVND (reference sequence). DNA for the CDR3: TGTGCCAGTAGTCCGGGGCTATTCTACGAGCAGTACTTC. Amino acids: CASSPGLFYEQYF.